Following are 32 T cell receptor beta chains from one sample sequenced in a study of blood T cell repertoires in COVID-19. The protocol was immunoSEQ multiplex PCR, while the TCRdb copy is restricted to in-frame clones and leaves out a portion. The table records around 100,000 clones, roughly 71% of them present only once. Material for sequencing was peripheral blood. The receptors were sampled from an older man with acute or convalescent COVID-19.

V and J are TRBV28 and TRBJ1-2; the D gene is possibly TRBD1 (6 bases). Trimming pared 4 bases from V and 8 bases from J, leaving 17 bases between. CDR1 and CDR2 (germline): MDHEN, SYDVKM. This CDR3 region has 14 residues. Here the CDR3 reads CASSSDSRRGGYTF. For the CDR3, the DNA is TGTGCCAGCAGTTCGGACAGCCGAAGAGGCGGCTACACCTTC.

The rearrangement uses TRBV6-2 or TRBV6-3 and TRBJ2-7; 8 nucleotides match TRBD1. Germline CDR1 reads MNHEY; CDR2 reads SVGEGT. Trimming took 6 bases from V and 4 from J; bases not matched to a gene: 38. This CDR3 comprises 24 residues. The CDR3 loop is CASSLFPPGIEGGTGNGFFYEQYF. The CDR3 nucleotides read TGTGCCAGCAGCCTTTTTCCCCCCGGGATCGAGGGTGGGACAGGTAACGGGTTTTTTTACGAGCAGTACTTC.

The rearrangement uses TRBV3-1 (or the pseudogene TRBV3-2) and TRBJ2-3, with 8 nucleotides matching TRBD1. The CDR3 has 16 residues. Germline values: CDR1 LGHDT, CDR2 YNNKEL (reference sequence). V dropped 4 bases and J dropped 1; count of bases not matched to a gene: 7. This CDR3 is CASSPPGGMGTDTQYF. CDR3 bases: TGTGCCAGCAGCCCACCAGGGGGCATGGGCACAGATACGCAGTATTTT.

V is TRBV2 and J is TRBJ1-3, with D possibly TRBD1 on 5 matching bases. The CDR3 is 14 amino acids. Trimming pared 3 bases from V and 3 bases from J, leaving 9 bases between. In germline, CDR1 is SNHLY, CDR2 FYNNEI. The chain's CDR3 is CASSEAGGGNTIYF. The CDR3 nucleotides are TGTGCCAGCAGTGAGGCGGGGGGTGGAAACACCATATATTTT. The full variable domain, its missing parts supplied by reference TRBV2 and TRBJ1-3, is EPEVTQTPSHQVTQMGQEVILRCVPISNHLYFYWYRQILGQKVEFLVSFYNNEISEKSEIFDDQFSVERPDGSNFTLKIRSTKLEDSAMYFCASSEAGGGNTIYFGEGSWLTVV.

There are a few counts of this clone. The chain uses TRBV19 and TRBJ1-5, with 10 bases fitting TRBD1. CDR1 is LNHDA and CDR2 is SQIVND in the germline V gene (reference sequence). J lost 2 bases, V lost 6 bases, and 4 bases had no gene match. This CDR3 is 15 amino acids long. The CDR3 reads CASRETGGGNQPQHF. CDR3 in DNA: TGTGCCAGTAGGGAGACAGGGGGCGGCAATCAGCCCCAGCATTTT.

As for this clone: An end of the junction differs from the germline gene, which may be a read error. The same CDR3 is also encoded by other DNA sequences in this sample. The chain employs TRBV7-7 and TRBJ2-3; TRBD2 aligns across 15 bases. The germline V gene encodes CDR1 SSHAT and CDR2 FNYEAQ (reference sequence). This CDR3 comprises 16 residues. The CDR3 spells CASSLGLAGGTDTQYF. CDR3 coding DNA: TGTGCTAGCAGCTTAGGACTAGCGGGAGGGACAGATACGCAGTATTTT.

To note about this clone: The identical CDR3 is also encoded by other nucleotide sequences in the sample. The gene calls are TRBV28 and TRBJ1-6; maybe TRBD1 (5 bases). Trimming took off 1 base at V and 5 bases at J, with 9 bases between the two ends. The CDR3 runs 15 residues. Germline CDR1 MDHEN, CDR2 SYDVKM. The CDR3 nucleotides read TGTGCCAGCAGTTTATCGGGCAGGGATAATTCACCCCTCCACTTT. As protein: CASSLSGRDNSPLHF.

The V gene is TRBV5-8, the J gene TRBJ1-2, with D perhaps TRBD1 (5 bases). The CDR3 contains 15 residues. CDR1 is SGHTS and CDR2 is YDEGEE in the germline V gene. V was trimmed by 3 bases and J by 7 bases, leaving 19 bases between them. The CDR3 sequence is CASSSAQGGFGGYTF. CDR3 sequence (DNA): TGTGCCAGCAGCTCGGCCCAGGGTGGTTTTGGTGGCTACACCTTC.

The chain links TRBV7-9 to TRBJ2-1, with 10 nucleotides matching TRBD2. Germline V gene data show CDR1 as SEHNR and CDR2 as FQNEAQ (reference sequence). The CDR3 is 19 amino acids. The V gene end was trimmed by 5 bases and the J gene end by 5 bases; junction bases not matched to a gene: 18. In nucleotides, the CDR3 is TGTGCCAGCAGCCCGGTCCTAGCGGGAGCCATGGGGCTTAACAATGAGCAGTTCTTC. Translation gives CASSPVLAGAMGLNNEQFF.

V is TRBV24-1 and J is TRBJ2-1; 7 nucleotides match TRBD2. Germline CDR1 reads KGHDR; CDR2 reads SFDVKD. Trimming at V came to 3 bases and at J to 0 bases, leaving 1 base not matched to a gene. The CDR3 spans 15 residues. CDR3 nucleotides: TGTGCCACCAGTGATCGCGGGAGCTCCTACAATGAGCAGTTCTTC. Translation: CATSDRGSSYNEQFF.

Many counts were recorded for this clone. The chain is built from TRBV5-1 and TRBJ1-6, with 7 bases lining up with TRBD1. Per germline, CDR1 SGHRS and CDR2 YFSETQ. The V segment lost 4 bases and the J segment 6 bases; nucleotides outside the gene matches: 16. CDR3 length equals 18 residues. The CDR3 bases are TGCGCCAGCAGCCCCAGGGGAACAGGGGAAGGGGGTAATTCACCCCTCCACTTT. This sequence encodes CASSPRGTGEGGNSPLHF.

The genes are TRBV3-1 (or the pseudogene TRBV3-2) and TRBJ2-1, with 9 bases matching TRBD2. V was clipped by 3 bases and J by 10 bases; unmatched bases: 16. This CDR3 has 17 residues. From germline, CDR1 is LGHDT and CDR2 YNNKEL (reference sequence). The CDR3 sequence is CASSHEIPGLASLEQFF. The CDR3 nucleotides are TGTGCCAGCAGCCACGAAATTCCCGGACTAGCGAGCCTCGAGCAGTTCTTC.

The genes are TRBV7-9 and TRBJ2-2; TRBD2 might be the D (5 bases). The V gene's germline CDR1 is SEHNR and CDR2 FQNEAQ (reference sequence). This CDR3 is built from 16 residues. The ends were cut back, 2 bases at V and 6 bases at J, with 16 bases in the middle. CDR3 nucleotides: TGTGCCAGCAGCTTACTTGGCGGGCCCGACCCCGGGGAGCTGTTTTTT. Residues: CASSLLGGPDPGELFF.

This chain joins TRBV11-2 and TRBJ1-1; TRBD1 is a possible D gene (6 bases). The germline V gene has CDR1 SGHAT and CDR2 FQNNGV. CDR3 length equals 14 residues. Trimming removed 3 bases from V and 0 bases from J, with 8 bases in between. The CDR3 DNA sequence: TGTGCCAGCAGCTTTGAGGGGGTGAACACTGAAGCTTTCTTT. It yields the protein CASSFEGVNTEAFF.

The chain is built from TRBV5-5 and TRBJ2-1; TRBD2 aligns across 7 bases. After removal of 0 bases from V and 12 bases from J, the junction contained 15 bases not matched to a gene. From germline, CDR1 is SGHKS and CDR2 YYEKEE (reference sequence). The CDR3 length is 16 residues. The CDR3 sequence is CASSLDQPGGGSWQFF. The CDR3 nucleotides are TGTGCCAGCAGCTTGGACCAACCTGGGGGGGGTAGTTGGCAGTTCTTC.

The chain uses TRBV11-2 and TRBJ1-2; 8 bases fit TRBD1. The CDR3 length is 14 residues. CDR1 SGHAT and CDR2 FQNNGV come from the germline V gene. Trimming cost V 5 bases and J 4 bases; bases outside gene matches: 6. CDR3 nucleotides: TGTGCCAGCAGCCGGGACAGGAGGGCCTATGGCTACACCTTC. This codes for CASSRDRRAYGYTF.

The chain uses TRBV19 and TRBJ2-2; D call uncertain. The CDR3 loop spans 15 amino acids. Germline loops: CDR1 LNHDA, CDR2 SQIVND (reference sequence). Trimming shortened V by 5 bases and J by 2 bases, and 12 bases separated the two germline ends. The DNA of the CDR3 is TGTGCCAGTAGTGTAACGACACCAAACACCGGGGAGCTGTTTTTT. Translating it yields CASSVTTPNTGELFF.

The gene calls are TRBV15 and TRBJ1-2, with D perhaps matching TRBD1 (5 bases). This CDR3 has 15 residues. V was shortened by 8 bases and J by 7 bases, with 23 bases between the two germline ends. Per germline, CDR1 LNHNV and CDR2 YYDKDF (reference sequence). The CDR3 nucleotides are TGTGCCACCGGAGCGGGGCGGCTCGGGGAAAGTGGCTACACCTTC. This encodes CATGAGRLGESGYTF.

This chain connects TRBV6-2 or TRBV6-3 to TRBJ2-5; D may be TRBD2 (6 bases). CDR1 and CDR2 (germline): MNHEY, SVGEGT. Trimming took off 1 base at V and 2 bases at J, with 8 bases between the two ends. The CDR3 has 14 amino acids. The DNA for the CDR3 is TGTGCCAGCAGTTACTGGGGGACTCAAGAGACCCAGTACTTC. The encoded protein is CASSYWGTQETQYF.

J is TRBJ2-7 and V is TRBV11-2; 8 bases are a match to TRBD1. Germline CDR1 reads SGHAT; CDR2 reads FQNNGV. The CDR3 is 13 residues long. The V segment lost 5 bases and the J segment 4 bases; nucleotides outside the gene matches: 4. In nucleotides, the CDR3 is TGTGCCAGCAGCCCTCAGGGGGCTTACGAGCAGTACTTC. It codes for CASSPQGAYEQYF.

The rearrangement joins TRBV5-4 to TRBJ2-3, with D uncertain. Trimming cost V 0 bases and J 2 bases, with 4 bases left between them. The CDR3 has 13 residues. Germline-derived CDR1 and CDR2 are SGHNT and YYREEE (reference sequence). CDR3 region: CASSLAYTDTQYF. As DNA, the CDR3 is TGTGCCAGCAGCTTGGCCTACACAGATACGCAGTATTTT.

This clone was counted only a few times. V and J are TRBV14 and TRBJ2-1; D not resolved. The germline V gene has CDR1 SGHDN and CDR2 FVKESK. The CDR3 has 14 residues. V lost 3 bases to trimming and J lost 3 bases, with 9 bases between them. This CDR3 reads CASSQGLFYNEQFF. The CDR3 DNA reads TGTGCCAGCAGCCAGGGCTTATTCTACAATGAGCAGTTCTTC.

The chain is built from TRBV7-2 and TRBJ2-1; 8 nucleotides line up with TRBD1. This CDR3 region has 15 residues. Germline CDR1 is SGHTA and CDR2 is FQGNSA. V shed 6 bases and J 8 bases; nucleotides not matched to a gene: 12. The CDR3 DNA reads TGTGCCAGCAGTATTAACTCCAGGGGGCCCGATGAGCAGTTCTTC. As protein: CASSINSRGPDEQFF.

The chain joins TRBV5-1 to TRBJ2-3; D may be TRBD2 (6 bases). Germline CDR1 reads SGHRS; CDR2 reads YFSETQ. CDR3 length equals 15 residues. Trimming shortened V by 0 bases and J by 6 bases, and 14 bases separated the two germline ends. This CDR3 is CASSLAGDLADTQYF. The CDR3 DNA sequence: TGCGCCAGCAGCTTGGCGGGGGACCTCGCGGATACGCAGTATTTT.

J is TRBJ2-3 and V is TRBV11-1, with no clear D. This CDR3 comprises 12 residues. From germline, CDR1 is SGHAT and CDR2 FQDESV (reference sequence). Trimming pared 0 bases from V and 9 bases from J, leaving 7 bases between. This CDR3 is CASSLAGRTQYF. The CDR3 nucleotides are TGTGCCAGCAGCTTAGCTGGCCGAACGCAGTATTTT. Drawing the rest from reference TRBV11-1 and TRBJ2-3, the complete variable domain is EAEVAQSPRYKITEKSQAVAFWCDPISGHATLYWYRQILGQGPELLVQFQDESVVDDSQLPKDRFSAERLKGVDSTLKIQPAELGDSAMYLCASSLAGRTQYFGPGTRLTVL.

J is TRBJ1-1 and V is TRBV6-5; no reliable D call. CDR3 length: 15 amino acids. From germline, CDR1 is MNHEY and CDR2 SVGAGI. V lost 5 bases to trimming and J lost 4 bases, with 17 bases between them. CDR3 bases: TGTGCCAGCAGTCTTCAGAACTCAGGTCGCACTGAAGCTTTCTTT. It yields the protein CASSLQNSGRTEAFF.

The gene calls are TRBV27 and TRBJ2-6; 9 positions match TRBD1. V dropped 1 base and J dropped 4; count of bases not matched to a gene: 8. Per germline, CDR1 MNHEY and CDR2 SMNVEV (reference sequence). The CDR3 length is 18 residues. The CDR3 is CASSLWGQGYSGANVLTF. In DNA form, the CDR3 reads TGTGCCAGCAGTTTATGGGGACAGGGATATTCCGGGGCCAACGTCCTGACTTTC.

With regard to this clone: At one boundary the junction diverges from the germline segment, which might be a read error. V gene TRBV23-1 combines with J gene TRBJ1-2; no clear D. TRBV23-1 has ORF status, its function being uncertain. This CDR3 region has 13 residues. CDR3 in amino acids: CANSHPSLRGYTF. CDR3 sequence (DNA): TGCGCCAACAGTCATCCCTCCTTGCGTGGCTACACCTTC.

The V call is TRBV30, the J call TRBJ1-1; D is perhaps TRBD1 (5 bases). Germline V gene lookup returns CDR1 GTSNPN and CDR2 SVGIG (reference sequence). This CDR3 spans 12 amino acids. With 5 bases removed from V and 3 bases from J, the gap between germline ends came to 10 bases. The CDR3: CAWSDTDTEAFF. CDR3 coding DNA: TGTGCCTGGTCGGACACGGACACTGAAGCTTTCTTT.

The chain couples TRBV5-1 to TRBJ2-7, with D perhaps TRBD2 (6 bases). The ends were cut back, 4 bases at V and 2 bases at J, with 22 bases in the middle. There are 17 residues in the CDR3. CDR1 and CDR2 from the germline V gene are SGHRS and YFSETQ. Written as DNA, the CDR3 is TGCGCCAGCAGCCCTGGGTCTTCCGGGACTTCCGCCTACGAGCAGTACTTC. Its translation: CASSPGSSGTSAYEQYF.

The V and J genes are TRBV12-5 and TRBJ1-5, with unresolved D. The CDR3 spans 12 residues. Trimming left V 6 bases short and J 2 bases short, with 5 bases between. CDR1 is LGHNT, CDR2 FRNRAP, per germline. The CDR3 sequence is CASGSGNQPQHF. CDR3 DNA: TGTGCTAGTGGGTCAGGCAATCAGCCCCAGCATTTT.

The chain carries TRBV5-1 and TRBJ1-2, with D unclear. The CDR3 has 14 amino acids. Germline CDR1 and CDR2: SGHRS and YFSETQ. The ends were cut back, 7 bases at V and 2 bases at J, with 15 bases in the middle. The CDR3 bases are TGCGCCAGCGCCCCTCCCAGAGGCAACTATGGCTACACCTTC. This sequence encodes CASAPPRGNYGYTF.